Listed below are T cell receptor beta chains from one sample, sequenced in a study of blood T cell repertoires in COVID-19. This table comes from immunoSEQ multiplex PCR, and its TCRdb copy is limited to in-frame clones, with some not included. The profile covers roughly 340,000 clones, with over 75% appearing a single time and less than 1.2% taken by the ten largest. Input material: PBMCs or T cells enriched from blood (not recorded which). The receptors here all came from a man younger than 35 who had recovered from COVID-19. Both conserved end residues are part of each CDR3. Each record gives: J gene, V gene, clone size, D gene, CDR3 protein, CDR3 DNA. A D gene is named only where the DNA matches it firmly. Size values are once, few and many counts, or a class for expanded clones, and some rows have none.

TRBJ2-2 | TRBV18 | NA | NA | CASSPPSRRTGNTGELFF | TGTGCCAGCTCACCACCGAGTCGGCGAACAGGCAACACCGGGGAGCTGTTTTTT
TRBJ1-1 | TRBV2 | NA | NA | CASSLTGFTEAFF | TGTGCCAGCAGTCTTACAGGGTTCACTGAAGCTTTCTTT
TRBJ1-4 | TRBV19 | NA | NA | CASSTNRVNEKLFF | TGTGCCAGTAGTACAAACAGGGTTAATGAAAAACTGTTTTTT
TRBJ1-4 | TRBV12-1 | NA | NA | CASSFTRTDSNEKLFF | TGTGCCAGCAGCTTTACCCGGACAGATAGTAATGAAAAACTGTTTTTT
TRBJ2-7 | TRBV19 | NA | TRBD2 | CASSIGPTSGRASFGEQYF | TGTGCCAGTAGTATAGGCCCGACTAGCGGGAGGGCCTCGTTCGGCGAGCAGTACTTC
TRBJ2-5 | TRBV28 | once | TRBD1 | CASSSTGEGSETQYF | TGTGCCAGCAGTTCCACAGGGGAAGGGTCAGAGACCCAGTACTTC
TRBJ2-7 | TRBV5-1 | NA | NA | CASSLGTGAYEQYF | TGCGCCAGCAGCTTGGGCACAGGAGCCTACGAGCAGTACTTC
TRBJ1-4 | TRBV6-5 | NA | NA | CASSYSGAATNEKLFF | TGTGCCAGCAGTTACTCGGGAGCTGCAACTAATGAAAAACTGTTTTTT
TRBJ1-3 | TRBV5-5 | few | NA | CASRARAGNTIYF | TGTGCCAGCAGGGCCAGGGCTGGAAACACCATATATTTT
TRBJ1-2 | TRBV4-3 | NA | TRBD1 | CASSQRTGYGYTF | TGCGCCAGCAGCCAACGGACAGGGTATGGCTACACCTTC
TRBJ1-5 | TRBV19 | once | TRBD1 | CASSTLTGTGKQPQHF | TGTGCCAGTAGTACCCTCACCGGGACAGGAAAGCAGCCCCAGCATTTT
TRBJ1-5 | TRBV7-2 | NA | NA | CASSLQGSQPQHF | TGTGCCAGCAGCTTACAGGGATCCCAGCCCCAGCATTTT
TRBJ1-5 | TRBV11-2 | NA | NA | CASSWGGGDNQPQHF | TGTGCCAGCAGCTGGGGAGGGGGGGACAATCAGCCCCAGCATTTT